Each of the 31 T cell receptor beta chains below was sequenced from the same sample in a study of beta chain features in type 1 diabetes. The investigators reverse transcribed all of the isolated RNA, so they sequenced expressed TCRB transcripts. The protocol was immunoSEQ multiplex PCR, while the TCRdb copy is restricted to in-frame clones and leaves out a portion. Among under 95,000 clones listed, around 32% were seen once. The sequencing sample was made of stem cell memory CD4+ T cells from blood. Receptor source: a woman under 30 in good health.

CDR3 sequence: CASRPSGEFTGELFF. The CDR3, as DNA: TGCGCCAGCAGACCTAGCGGGGAATTCACCGGGGAGCTGTTTTTT. This chain links TRBV5-1 with TRBJ2-2; 9 positions agree with TRBD2. The CDR3 runs to 15 residues. Germline-derived CDR1 and CDR2 are SGHRS and YFSETQ. J was trimmed by 4 bases and V by 5 bases; bases with no gene match: 6.

The CDR3 region has the DNA TGTGCCAGCAACGAAGAAGACAGGGCGAGGAATGAGCAGTTCTTC. This encodes CASNEEDRARNEQFF. The chain joins TRBV5-4 to TRBJ2-1; 7 bases align to TRBD1. The CDR3 has 15 residues. Per germline, CDR1 SGHNT and CDR2 YYREEE (reference sequence). V shed 6 bases, J shed 7 bases, and the junction held 13 bases outside the gene matches.

The chain couples TRBV7-9 to TRBJ2-3; 7 bases agree with TRBD2. This CDR3 is 16 amino acids long. Germline lookup yields CDR1 SEHNR and CDR2 FQNEAQ (reference sequence). V lost 5 bases, J lost 0 bases, and 8 bases stayed unmatched. The CDR3 here is CASSPSRDYSTDTQYF. The CDR3 DNA is TGTGCCAGCAGCCCATCCCGGGACTATAGCACAGATACGCAGTATTTT.

This chain uses TRBV6-6 with TRBJ2-1; 12 nucleotides match TRBD2. With 6 bases clipped from V and 5 bases from J, the junction kept 2 bases outside the gene matches. The CDR3 loop spans 14 amino acids. From germline, CDR1 is MNHNY and CDR2 SVGAGI (reference sequence). The CDR3 sequence: CASRASGGDNEQFF. The CDR3 DNA sequence: TGTGCCAGCAGGGCTAGCGGGGGGGACAATGAGCAGTTCTTC.

This clone was detected only a few times. This sequence joins TRBV5-6 and TRBJ1-6; the D is unclear. CDR1 and CDR2 from the germline V gene are SGHDT and YYEEEE. There are 15 residues in the CDR3. Deletions cut 5 bases from V and 0 bases from J, with 9 bases between. The CDR3 sequence: CASSYTVSYNSPLHF. DNA of the CDR3: TGTGCCAGCAGTTACACCGTCTCCTATAATTCACCCCTCCACTTT.

The chain links TRBV29-1 to TRBJ1-2; TRBD1 is a possible D gene (6 bases). Trimming removed 3 bases from V and 4 bases from J, with 12 bases in between. Germline loops: CDR1 SQVTM, CDR2 ANQGSEA. This CDR3 has 13 residues. The CDR3 DNA reads TGCAGCGTTGAGGGGACAACCTCCTATGGCTACACCTTC. This encodes CSVEGTTSYGYTF.

The V gene is TRBV27, the J gene TRBJ2-7; 8 bases fit TRBD2. CDR1 and CDR2 from the germline V gene are MNHEY and SMNVEV (reference sequence). The CDR3 contains 14 residues. The V and J ends lost 3 bases and 2 bases, in that order; junction bases with no gene match: 3. CDR3 bases: TGTGCCAGCAGTTTTACTAGCGGACCCTACGAGCAGTACTTC. It is translated as CASSFTSGPYEQYF.

The V call is TRBV11-2, the J call TRBJ2-1, with a tentative D call TRBD2 (7 bases). CDR1 is SGHAT, CDR2 FQNNGV, per germline. CDR3 length: 15 amino acids. The V and J ends lost 4 bases and 5 bases respectively, with 15 bases between them. The CDR3, as DNA: TGTGCCAGCAGCTCCATAGGGGGGGTAAACAATGAGCAGTTCTTC. This sequence encodes CASSSIGGVNNEQFF.

The chain uses TRBV27 and TRBJ2-2, with TRBD2 matching 7 bases. This CDR3 contains 14 residues. The trim removed 6 bases at V and 7 bases at J, leaving 8 bases unmatched. Germline-derived CDR1 and CDR2 are MNHEY and SMNVEV (reference sequence). CDR3 residues: CASSQTSLSGELFF. The CDR3, as DNA: TGTGCCAGCAGCCAGACTAGCCTGAGCGGGGAGCTGTTTTTT.

The chain uses TRBV29-1 and TRBJ1-5; tentative D call: TRBD1 (5 bases). The germline gives CDR1 SQVTM, CDR2 ANQGSEA. The CDR3 loop spans 13 amino acids. Trimming took 7 bases from V and 1 from J, leaving 11 bases between them. The CDR3 nucleotides read TGCAGCGCTGGGGGGGGGAGCAATCAGCCCCAGCATTTT. Protein product: CSAGGGSNQPQHF.

The genes are TRBV5-6 and TRBJ2-2; a possible D gene is TRBD1 (6 bases). Trimming took 1 base from V and 1 from J, leaving 14 bases between them. There are 17 residues in the CDR3. CDR1 and CDR2 (germline): SGHDT, YYEEEE. This CDR3 is CASSLPTTGQNTGELFF. CDR3 nucleotides: TGTGCCAGCAGCTTGCCAACGACAGGCCAGAACACCGGGGAGCTGTTTTTT.

This clone was seen repeatedly, ten times or more. In nucleotides, the CDR3 is TGTGCCAGCAGCGCGACCGGGACTAGCAATGAGCAGTTCTTC. It translates to CASSATGTSNEQFF. This chain connects TRBV9 to TRBJ2-1; 8 bases map to TRBD2. This CDR3 comprises 14 residues. CDR1 and CDR2 from the germline V gene are SGDLS and YYNGEE. V lost 3 bases to trimming and J lost 6 bases; unmatched junction nucleotides: 5.

This clone has more than one count but fewer than ten. This rearrangement joins TRBV19 to TRBJ2-3; D is ambiguous. Germline-derived CDR1 and CDR2 are LNHDA and SQIVND (reference sequence). V shed 7 bases and J shed 1 base, with 15 bases lying between them. The CDR3 totals 15 residues. The CDR3 here is CASKYRNRGTDTQYF. CDR3 nucleotide sequence: TGTGCCAGTAAATACCGCAACCGCGGCACAGATACGCAGTATTTT.

The table lists this clone with a few counts. This chain joins TRBV5-1 and TRBJ2-3; D is undetermined. The CDR3 consists of 13 residues. Trimming took 4 bases from V and 7 from J, leaving 13 bases between them. Germline V gene data show CDR1 as SGHRS and CDR2 as YFSETQ. CDR3 amino acids: CASSPSGTYTQYF. In DNA, the CDR3 is TGCGCCAGCAGCCCTTCCGGTACTTATACGCAGTATTTT.

The rearrangement links TRBV6-5 to TRBJ2-7, with 7 bases identical to TRBD2. Unmatched junction bases numbered 7, after V lost 5 bases and J lost 0 bases. This CDR3 region has 15 residues. CDR1 MNHEY and CDR2 SVGAGI come from the germline V gene. This chain's CDR3 is CASSRARDYSYEQYF. CDR3 in DNA: TGTGCCAGCAGTAGGGCCCGGGACTACTCCTACGAGCAGTACTTC.

The count of this clone is one. CDR3 nucleotides: TGTGCCAGCAGCTTTTCTAGCGGGGGTTGGGAGACCCAGTACTTC. Amino acid sequence: CASSFSSGGWETQYF. The genes are TRBV7-9 and TRBJ2-5, with 10 bases aligning to TRBD2. Germline CDR1 reads SEHNR; CDR2 reads FQNEAQ (reference sequence). CDR3 length: 15 residues. The ends lost 3 bases at V and 5 bases at J; junction bases unmatched: 6.

CDR3 nucleotides: TGTGCCAGCAGCCCCACAGACAGGGGTGAAAAACTGTTTTTT. It translates to CASSPTDRGEKLFF. V gene TRBV13 combines with J gene TRBJ1-4, with 8 bases that match TRBD1. This CDR3 comprises 14 residues. After removal of 5 bases from V and 7 bases from J, the junction contained 6 bases not matched to a gene. Germline V gene sequence: CDR1 PRHDT, CDR2 FYEKMQ (reference sequence).

This clone has only a few counts. The gene calls are TRBV19 and TRBJ1-3; D not certain. Germline CDR1 LNHDA, CDR2 SQIVND (reference sequence). The CDR3 sequence is 14 residues long. V lost 3 bases, J lost 2 bases, and 8 bases lay in between. CDR3: CASSISVTGNTIYF. As DNA, the CDR3 is TGTGCCAGTAGTATCTCGGTGACTGGAAACACCATATATTTT.

The chain is built from TRBV15 and TRBJ1-2, with 8 nucleotides matching TRBD1. The CDR3 spans 14 residues. Unmatched junction bases numbered 4, after V lost 0 bases and J lost 7 bases. Per the germline V gene, CDR1 is LNHNV and CDR2 is YYDKDF (reference sequence). DNA for the CDR3: TGTGCCACCAGCAGAGATAGAGGACAGGGTGGCTACACCTTC. Its protein is CATSRDRGQGGYTF.

The chain employs TRBV7-2 and TRBJ1-4, with a possible D match to TRBD1 (6 bases). The CDR3 is made up of 15 amino acids. Germline V CDR1 and CDR2: SGHTA, FQGNSA. V dropped 4 bases and J dropped 2 bases, with 11 bases sitting between them. The CDR3 is CASSSNRVTNEKLFF. The CDR3 bases are TGTGCCAGCAGCTCCAACAGGGTGACTAATGAAAAACTGTTTTTT.

This rearrangement joins TRBV6-6 to TRBJ2-2, with 7 bases lining up with TRBD2. From germline, CDR1 is MNHNY and CDR2 SVGAGI (reference sequence). The CDR3 totals 15 residues. With V trimmed by 2 bases and J by 4 bases, 4 bases remained unmatched. The CDR3 region has the DNA TGTGCCAGCAGTTACACTAGCGCCAGCACCGGGGAGCTGTTTTTT. It encodes CASSYTSASTGELFF.

This clone has more than one count but fewer than ten. V is TRBV7-2 and J is TRBJ1-2; 7 bases fit TRBD1. CDR1 is SGHTA and CDR2 is FQGNSA in the germline V gene. CDR3 length: 14 residues. Trimming took 5 bases from V and 8 from J; bases not matched to a gene: 11. CDR3 protein: CASSQETGARGYTF. CDR3 bases: TGTGCCAGCAGCCAAGAAACAGGGGCCAGGGGCTACACCTTC.

This clone showed up just a few times. The genes are TRBV15 and TRBJ1-3; D unclear. Between the trimmed V and J ends, which lost 5 bases and 0 bases, there was a span of 11 bases. The V gene's germline CDR1 is LNHNV and CDR2 YYDKDF (reference sequence). The CDR3 totals 15 residues. In DNA, the CDR3 is TGTGCCACCAGCGCACAGCTGATCTCTGGAAACACCATATATTTT. Translated, it gives CATSAQLISGNTIYF.

The chain couples TRBV12-5 to TRBJ1-2, with D perhaps TRBD1 (5 bases). The germline V and J ends were trimmed by 5 bases and 3 bases, with 13 bases remaining between them. Per germline, CDR1 LGHNT and CDR2 FRNRAP. The CDR3 spans 14 residues. The CDR3 loop reads CASGGGSRDYGYTF. The DNA of the CDR3 is TGTGCTAGTGGTGGGGGGAGCAGGGACTATGGCTACACCTTC.

The chain couples TRBV2 to TRBJ1-1, with D tentatively TRBD1 (6 bases). CDR3 length: 15 residues. Looked up from germline, CDR1 is SNHLY and CDR2 is FYNNEI. Trimming pared 8 bases from V and 2 bases from J, leaving 18 bases between. CDR3 in DNA: TGTGCCAGCCATCGTTGGACAGTCTCAAACACTGAAGCTTTCTTT. It is translated as CASHRWTVSNTEAFF.

The chain carries TRBV10-2 and TRBJ2-4, with a tentative D call TRBD2 (6 bases). Trimming took 0 bases from V and 2 from J, leaving 11 bases between them. Germline-derived CDR1 and CDR2 are WSHSY and SAAADI. The CDR3 is 16 residues long. CDR3 DNA sequence: TGCGCCAGCAGTGAGTCAGGAGGGGCGACCAAAAACATTCAGTACTTC. It codes for CASSESGGATKNIQYF.

This clone has only a few counts. The chain links TRBV30 to TRBJ1-2; TRBD1 might be the D (5 bases). The CDR3 is 15 amino acids. V lost 0 bases and J lost 2, with 13 bases in between. Germline CDR1 GTSNPN, CDR2 SVGIG (reference sequence). The CDR3 here is CAWSVRRGSNYGYTF. CDR3 nucleotides: TGTGCCTGGAGTGTGAGACGGGGGAGCAACTATGGCTACACCTTC.

This clone was picked up a small number of times. J is TRBJ1-1 and V is TRBV2, with D possibly TRBD1 on 6 matching bases. V shed 5 bases and J shed 11 bases, with 12 bases lying between them. The CDR3 extends over 11 amino acids. Germline V lookup: CDR1 SNHLY, CDR2 FYNNEI. The CDR3 DNA reads TGTGCCAGCAGTCGACAGGTTGAGGCTTTCTTT. Translating gives CASSRQVEAFF.

This chain connects TRBV4-1 to TRBJ1-5; 7 bases line up with TRBD1. Germline trimming cut 2 bases from V and 3 bases from J; bases unmatched to any gene: 7. From germline, CDR1 is MGHRA and CDR2 YSYEKL. The CDR3 loop spans 16 amino acids. This CDR3 is CASSQTRQGANQPQHF. The CDR3 DNA is TGCGCCAGCAGCCAAACCCGACAGGGAGCCAATCAGCCCCAGCATTTT.

This clone was observed a handful of times. V is TRBV7-2 and J is TRBJ1-3, with D possibly matching TRBD1 (5 bases). V gave up 5 bases and J gave up 4 bases, with 15 bases separating them. The CDR3 totals 15 residues. Germline values: CDR1 SGHTA, CDR2 FQGNSA. The CDR3 region is CASSLGTVSGNTIYF. The CDR3 region has the DNA TGTGCCAGCAGCCTCGGGACTGTCTCCGGAAACACCATATATTTT. The full variable domain, completed using reference TRBV7-2 and TRBJ1-3, is GAGVSQSPSNKVTEKGKDVELRCDPISGHTALYWYRQSLGQGLEFLIYFQGNSAPDKSGLPSDRFSAERTGGSVSTLTIQRTQQEDSAVYLCASSLGTVSGNTIYFGEGSWLTVV.

The rearrangement joins TRBV5-6 to TRBJ2-7; TRBD2 is a possible D gene (8 bases). This CDR3 spans 13 amino acids. Per the germline V gene, CDR1 is SGHDT and CDR2 is YYEEEE. V lost 6 bases to trimming and J lost 4 bases, with 14 bases between them. CDR3 protein: CASTGGGGYEQYF. Written as DNA, the CDR3 is TGTGCCAGCACGGGAGGGGGCGGGTACGAGCAGTACTTC.